One sample yielded the 14 T cell receptor beta chains listed below, sequenced in a study of neurological immune-mediated disorders. Each CDR3 protein is one row after TCRdb ran MiXCR on the 5' RACE reads. The sample contains under 80,000 distinct CDR3 sequences, less than 4% of which appear only once. Sample: PBMCs. The receptor source for this set is a man younger than 45 with multiple sclerosis.

This clonotype was detected ten times or more. The rearrangement uses TRBV6-2 or TRBV6-3 and TRBJ1-2; possibly TRBD1 for D (5 bases). The V gene's germline CDR1 is MNHEY and CDR2 SVGEGT. The CDR3 runs to 13 residues. Trimming stripped 6 bases from V and 2 bases from J, with 10 bases between. CDR3 nucleotide sequence: TGTGCCAGCAGGAGCACAGGAAACTATGGCTACACCTTC. It encodes CASRSTGNYGYTF.

This clonotype was observed at least ten times. The gene calls are TRBV27 and TRBJ1-2, with TRBD1 matching over 7 bases. V was clipped by 3 bases and J by 1 base; unmatched bases: 5. The length of the CDR3 is 15 residues. Germline CDR1 and CDR2: MNHEY and SMNVEV (reference sequence). The chain's CDR3 is CASSFLGTDNYGYTF. In nucleotides, the CDR3 is TGTGCCAGCAGTTTCCTCGGGACAGATAACTATGGCTACACCTTC.

The sample holds many counts of this clonotype. The chain uses TRBV20-1 and TRBJ1-2; D is undetermined. The ends were cut back, 2 bases at V and 2 bases at J, with 9 bases in the middle. CDR3 length: 13 residues. From germline, CDR1 is DFQATT and CDR2 SNEGSKA (reference sequence). The CDR3 here is CSARRAFNYGYTF. In nucleotides, the CDR3 is TGCAGTGCTAGACGGGCTTTCAACTATGGCTACACCTTC.

This clonotype was counted at least ten times. The gene calls are TRBV2 and TRBJ2-7; 7 bases align to TRBD1. Germline values: CDR1 SNHLY, CDR2 FYNNEI. This CDR3 is built from 12 residues. The J segment lost 5 bases and the V segment lost 10 bases, leaving 8 bases of the junction unmatched. The CDR3 DNA is TGTGCCACCACAGGGGATCGAAACGAGCAGTACTTC. Translating it yields CATTGDRNEQYF.

This clonotype was counted many times. The chain employs TRBV6-2 or TRBV6-3 and TRBJ1-5; no firm D call. Between the trimmed V and J ends, which lost 2 bases and 6 bases, there was a span of 14 bases. CDR1 is MNHEY, CDR2 SVGEGT, per germline. CDR3 length: 15 residues. CDR3 nucleotides: TGTGCCAGCAGTTACCTAGAGGGATCAAGTCAGCCCCAGCATTTT. It is translated as CASSYLEGSSQPQHF.

At least ten counts were recorded for this clonotype. The chain combines TRBV27 with TRBJ2-5; tentative D call: TRBD1 (5 bases). Per the germline V gene, CDR1 is MNHEY and CDR2 is SMNVEV (reference sequence). Trimming stripped 6 bases from V and 4 bases from J, with 12 bases between. The CDR3 has 13 amino acids. The CDR3, as DNA: TGTGCCAGCAGCCCCCTGGGGCGAGAGACCCAGTACTTC. Amino acid sequence: CASSPLGRETQYF.

This clonotype was found many times. The rearrangement joins TRBV24-1 to TRBJ2-2; D remains ambiguous. The germline V gene encodes CDR1 KGHDR and CDR2 SFDVKD. There are 13 residues in the CDR3. With 2 bases removed from V and 10 bases from J, the gap between germline ends came to 10 bases. As DNA, the CDR3 is TGTGCCACCAGTGATTCCCCACGCGAGGAGCTGTTTTTT. Translating gives CATSDSPREELFF.

This clonotype was counted ten times or more. The V and J genes are TRBV20-1 and TRBJ2-7; D not resolved. This CDR3 has 11 residues. Trimming stripped 7 bases from V and 7 bases from J, with 14 bases between. CDR1 DFQATT and CDR2 SNEGSKA come from the germline V gene (reference sequence). In DNA form, the CDR3 reads TGCAGTGTCTCGGGTCTAAGTGAGCAGTACTTC. Residues: CSVSGLSEQYF.

At least ten counts were recorded for this clonotype. V is TRBV6-6 and J is TRBJ2-1, with 7 bases matching TRBD1. The J segment lost 4 bases and the V segment lost 5 bases, leaving 5 bases of the junction unmatched. Germline loops: CDR1 MNHNY, CDR2 SVGAGI (reference sequence). The CDR3 runs 14 residues. CDR3 DNA: TGTGCCAGCAGTCCCGGGACAGCTTACAATGAGCAGTTCTTC. Its protein is CASSPGTAYNEQFF.

This clonotype turned up a few times. An end of the junction differs from the germline gene, which may be a read error. V usage is TRBV5-5 and J usage is TRBJ1-6, with D uncertain. The CDR3 has 13 residues. CDR1 is SGHKS and CDR2 is YYEKEE in the germline V gene (reference sequence). CDR3 sequence (DNA): TGTGCCAGCAGCTTCCACGACAATTCACCCCTCAACTTT. This translates into CASSFHDNSPLNF.

This clonotype was found many times. V and J are TRBV20-1 and TRBJ2-5; the match to TRBD1 covers 8 bases. Trimming took 0 bases from V and 5 from J; bases not matched to a gene: 5. Germline lookup yields CDR1 DFQATT and CDR2 SNEGSKA (reference sequence). The CDR3 runs to 14 residues. This chain's CDR3 is CSARESGGRETQYF. In DNA, the CDR3 is TGCAGTGCTAGAGAGTCAGGGGGCAGGGAGACCCAGTACTTC.

The J gene is TRBJ2-3, the V gene TRBV2, with TRBD2 identical over 13 bases. CDR3 length: 14 amino acids. The germline V gene encodes CDR1 SNHLY and CDR2 FYNNEI. The CDR3 DNA reads TGTGCAATGGGACTAGCGGGGTCTACAGATACGCAGTATTTT. This sequence encodes CAMGLAGSTDTQYF.

This clonotype has only one observation. The junction departs from the called germline gene at one end, perhaps through a read error. The chain carries TRBV20-1 and TRBJ2-2, with D unresolved. The germline CDR1 and CDR2 sequences are DFQATT and SNEGSKA (reference sequence). There are 15 residues in the CDR3. The DNA of the CDR3 is TGCGGTGCTAGACCCCGCGAGCCGAACACCGGGGAGCTGTTTTTT. Translation gives CGARPREPNTGELFF.

This clonotype was detected ten times or more. The chain couples TRBV20-1 to TRBJ2-1; 7 bases agree with TRBD2. From germline, CDR1 is DFQATT and CDR2 SNEGSKA (reference sequence). CDR3 length: 15 residues. The V segment lost 3 bases and the J segment 2 bases; nucleotides outside the gene matches: 7. The CDR3 here is CSASWGGGTYNEQFF. Here the CDR3 DNA reads TGCAGTGCTAGTTGGGGCGGGGGAACCTACAATGAGCAGTTCTTC.